This T cell receptor (beta chain) comes out of a study of sequential checkpoint blockade in melanoma. Libraries were prepared by immunoSEQ multiplex PCR; TCRdb keeps only in-frame clonotypes and omits some of them. The repertoire holds around 4,900 clones, with around two thirds as singletons. The V gene end was trimmed by 9 bases and the J gene end by 3 bases; junction bases not matched to a gene: 22. The CDR3 is 18 residues long. Documented treatment: randomized to nivolumab then ipilimumab (arm A) or the reverse (arm B). DNA-damaging chemotherapy had not been given to any patient beforehand. PBMC sorting kept live CD3+CD8+ cells without CD19 or CD56.

The TCR was taken from a human donor with melanoma. The sequenced sample was CD8+ T cells sorted from blood (inferred from file names), obtained from a patient given nivolumab and ipilimumab in sequence. This chain uses TRBV5-7 with TRBJ2-5; 8 nucleotides agree with TRBD1. TRBV5-7 is annotated as an ORF whose role is uncertain. CDR3 bases: TGTGCCACCGAGGACAGGGATAAGGTCGCAGGCCGGGAAGAGACCCAGTACTTC. Encoded protein: CATEDRDKVAGREETQYF.